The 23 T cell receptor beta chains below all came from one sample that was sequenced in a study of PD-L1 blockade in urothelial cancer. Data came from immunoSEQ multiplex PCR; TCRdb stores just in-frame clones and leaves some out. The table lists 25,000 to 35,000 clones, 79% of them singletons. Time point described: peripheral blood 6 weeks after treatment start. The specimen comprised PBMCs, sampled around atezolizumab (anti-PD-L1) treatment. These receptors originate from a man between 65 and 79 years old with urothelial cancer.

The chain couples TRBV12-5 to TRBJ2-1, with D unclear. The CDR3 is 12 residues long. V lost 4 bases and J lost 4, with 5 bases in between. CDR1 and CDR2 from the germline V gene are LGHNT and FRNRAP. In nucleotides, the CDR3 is TGTGCTAGTGGTTCAGGATACAATGAGCAGTTCTTC. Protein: CASGSGYNEQFF.

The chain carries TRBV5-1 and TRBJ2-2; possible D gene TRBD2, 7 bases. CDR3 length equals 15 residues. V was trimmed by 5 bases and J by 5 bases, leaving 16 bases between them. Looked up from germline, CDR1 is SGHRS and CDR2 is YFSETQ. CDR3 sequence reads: CASSVGGPRTGELFF. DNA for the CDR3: TGCGCCAGCAGTGTCGGGGGGCCTAGGACCGGGGAGCTGTTTTTT.

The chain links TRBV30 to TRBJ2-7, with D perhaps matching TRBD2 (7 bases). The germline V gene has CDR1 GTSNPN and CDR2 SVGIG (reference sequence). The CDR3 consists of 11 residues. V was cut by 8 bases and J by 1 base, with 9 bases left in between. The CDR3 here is CARGGSYEQYF. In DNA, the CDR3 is TGTGCCAGGGGGGGGTCCTACGAGCAGTACTTC.

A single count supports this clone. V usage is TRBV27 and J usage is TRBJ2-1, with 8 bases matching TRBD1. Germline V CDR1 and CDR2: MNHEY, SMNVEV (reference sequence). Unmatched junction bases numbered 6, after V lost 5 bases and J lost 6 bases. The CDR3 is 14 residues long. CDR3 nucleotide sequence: TGTGCCAGCAGTCCCCGACAGGGGCTCAATGAGCAGTTCTTC. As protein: CASSPRQGLNEQFF.

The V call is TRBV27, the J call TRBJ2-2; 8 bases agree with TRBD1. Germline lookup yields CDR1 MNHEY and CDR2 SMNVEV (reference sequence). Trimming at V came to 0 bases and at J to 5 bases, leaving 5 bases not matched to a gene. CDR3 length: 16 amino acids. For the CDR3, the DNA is TGTGCCAGCAGTTTATCGGACAGGGTGGGAACCGGGGAGCTGTTTTTT. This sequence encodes CASSLSDRVGTGELFF.

CDR3 in DNA: TGTGCCAGTAGTCCGCAGGGTTTAAAGCTCTCAGACATTCAGTACTTC. Translating gives CASSPQGLKLSDIQYF. The chain uses TRBV19 and TRBJ2-4; a weak D match, TRBD1 (5 bases). With 5 bases removed from V and 8 bases from J, the gap between germline ends came to 22 bases. Per germline, CDR1 LNHDA and CDR2 SQIVND (reference sequence). The CDR3 has 16 residues.

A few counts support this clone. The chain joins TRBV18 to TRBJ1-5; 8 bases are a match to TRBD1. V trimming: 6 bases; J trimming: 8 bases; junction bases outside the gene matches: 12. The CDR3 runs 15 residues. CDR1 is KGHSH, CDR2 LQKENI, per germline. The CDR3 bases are TGTGCCAGCTCGGTTAGACAGGGGAGCTTTGAGCCCCAGCATTTT. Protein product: CASSVRQGSFEPQHF.

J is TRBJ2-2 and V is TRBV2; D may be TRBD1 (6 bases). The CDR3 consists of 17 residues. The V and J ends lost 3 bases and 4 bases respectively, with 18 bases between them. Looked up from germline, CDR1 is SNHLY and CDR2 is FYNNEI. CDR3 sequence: CASSDSSARGVTGELFF. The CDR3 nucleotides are TGTGCCAGCAGTGATTCCTCGGCCAGGGGTGTCACCGGGGAGCTGTTTTTT.

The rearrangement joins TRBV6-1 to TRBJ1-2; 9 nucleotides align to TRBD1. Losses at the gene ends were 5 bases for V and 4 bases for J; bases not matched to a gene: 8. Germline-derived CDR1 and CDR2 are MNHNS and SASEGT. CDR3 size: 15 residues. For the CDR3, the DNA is TGTGCCAGCAGTAACCGACAGGGGGGGAGCTATGGCTACACCTTC. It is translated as CASSNRQGGSYGYTF.

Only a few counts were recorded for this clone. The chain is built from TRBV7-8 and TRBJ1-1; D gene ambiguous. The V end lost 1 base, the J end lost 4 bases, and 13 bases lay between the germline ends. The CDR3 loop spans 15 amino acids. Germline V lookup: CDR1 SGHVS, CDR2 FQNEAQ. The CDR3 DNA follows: TGTGCCAGCAGCTTAGTGCGGAGTAGGTTCACTGAAGCTTTCTTT. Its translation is CASSLVRSRFTEAFF.

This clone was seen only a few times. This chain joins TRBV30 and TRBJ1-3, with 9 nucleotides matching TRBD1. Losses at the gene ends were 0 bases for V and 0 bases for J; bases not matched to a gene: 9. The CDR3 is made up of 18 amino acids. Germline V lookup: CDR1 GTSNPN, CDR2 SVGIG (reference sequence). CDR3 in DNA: TGTGCCTGGAGTGTACGTTGGGACAGGGTGACCTCTGGAAACACCATATATTTT. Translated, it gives CAWSVRWDRVTSGNTIYF.

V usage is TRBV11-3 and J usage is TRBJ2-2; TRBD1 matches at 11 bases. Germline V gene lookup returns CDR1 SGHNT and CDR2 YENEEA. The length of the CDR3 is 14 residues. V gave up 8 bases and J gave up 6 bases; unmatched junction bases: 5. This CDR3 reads CASEWGQGAGELFF. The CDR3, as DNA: TGTGCCAGCGAATGGGGACAGGGGGCCGGGGAGCTGTTTTTT.

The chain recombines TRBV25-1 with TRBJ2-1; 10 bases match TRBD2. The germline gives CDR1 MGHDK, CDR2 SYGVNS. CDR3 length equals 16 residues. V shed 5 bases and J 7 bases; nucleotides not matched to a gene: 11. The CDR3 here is CASSPTEASGGNEQFF. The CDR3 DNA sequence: TGTGCCAGCAGTCCGACGGAGGCTAGCGGGGGAAATGAGCAGTTCTTC. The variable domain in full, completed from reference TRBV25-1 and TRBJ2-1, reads EADIYQTPRYLVIGTGKKITLECSQTMGHDKMYWYQQDPGMELHLIHYSYGVNSTEKGDLSSESTVSRIRTEHFPLTLESARPSHTSQYLCASSPTEASGGNEQFFGPGTRLTVL.

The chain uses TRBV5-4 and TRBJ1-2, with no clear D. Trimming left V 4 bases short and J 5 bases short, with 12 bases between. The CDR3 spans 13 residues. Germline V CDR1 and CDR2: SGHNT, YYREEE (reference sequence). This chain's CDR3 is CASSPGRGYGYTF. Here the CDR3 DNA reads TGTGCCAGCAGCCCCGGACGGGGATATGGCTACACCTTC.

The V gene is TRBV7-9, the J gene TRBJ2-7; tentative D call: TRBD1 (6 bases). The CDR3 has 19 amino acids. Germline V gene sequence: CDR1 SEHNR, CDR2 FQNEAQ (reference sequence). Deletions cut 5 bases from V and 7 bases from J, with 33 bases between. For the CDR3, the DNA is TGTGCCAGCAGCGCCGACAGGAGATTGAGTCACTGGGCTTTGGGGGAGCAGTACTTC. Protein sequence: CASSADRRLSHWALGEQYF.

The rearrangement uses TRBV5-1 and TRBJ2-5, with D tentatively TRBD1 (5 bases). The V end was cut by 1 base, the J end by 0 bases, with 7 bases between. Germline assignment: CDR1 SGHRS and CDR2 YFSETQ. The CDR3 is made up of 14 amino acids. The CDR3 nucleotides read TGCGCCAGCAGCTTGTCAGGGAACCAAGAGACCCAGTACTTC. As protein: CASSLSGNQETQYF.

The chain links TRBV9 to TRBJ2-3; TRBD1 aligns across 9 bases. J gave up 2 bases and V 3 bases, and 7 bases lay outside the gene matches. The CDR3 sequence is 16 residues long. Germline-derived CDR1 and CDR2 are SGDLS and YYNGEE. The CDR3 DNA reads TGTGCCAGCAGCGAGTTAGGGACAGGGAACACAGATACGCAGTATTTT. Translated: CASSELGTGNTDTQYF.

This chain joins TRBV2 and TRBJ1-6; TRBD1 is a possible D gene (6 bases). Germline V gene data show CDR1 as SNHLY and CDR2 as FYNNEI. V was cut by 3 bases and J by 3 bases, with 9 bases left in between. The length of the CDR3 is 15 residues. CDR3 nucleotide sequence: TGTGCCAGCAGTGACCCGACAGGCTATAATTCACCCCTCCACTTT. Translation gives CASSDPTGYNSPLHF.

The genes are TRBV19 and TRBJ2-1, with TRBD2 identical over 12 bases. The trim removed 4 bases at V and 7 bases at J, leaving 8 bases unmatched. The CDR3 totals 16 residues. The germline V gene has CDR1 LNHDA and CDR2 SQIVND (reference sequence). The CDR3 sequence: CASSTLLAGGLNEQFF. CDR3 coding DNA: TGTGCCAGTAGTACCCTACTAGCGGGAGGCCTTAATGAGCAGTTCTTC.

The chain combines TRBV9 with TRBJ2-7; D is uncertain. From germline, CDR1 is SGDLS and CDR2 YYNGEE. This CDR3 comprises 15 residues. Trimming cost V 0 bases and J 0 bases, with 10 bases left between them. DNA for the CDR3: TGTGCCAGCAGCGTAGTGGCGGATAGCTCCTACGAGCAGTACTTC. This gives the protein CASSVVADSSYEQYF.

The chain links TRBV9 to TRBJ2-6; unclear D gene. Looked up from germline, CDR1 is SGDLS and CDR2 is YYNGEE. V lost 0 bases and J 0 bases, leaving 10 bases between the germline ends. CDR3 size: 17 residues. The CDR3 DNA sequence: TGTGCCAGCAGCGTAGTCGGCGGAAGCTCTGGGGCCAACGTCCTGACTTTC. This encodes CASSVVGGSSGANVLTF.

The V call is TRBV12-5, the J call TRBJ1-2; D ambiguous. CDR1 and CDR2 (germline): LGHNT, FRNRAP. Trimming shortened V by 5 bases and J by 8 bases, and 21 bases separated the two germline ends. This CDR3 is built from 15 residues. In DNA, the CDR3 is TGTGCTAGTGGTCCCCGACCGTCCCCCTCAGGAGGCTACACCTTC. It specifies CASGPRPSPSGGYTF.

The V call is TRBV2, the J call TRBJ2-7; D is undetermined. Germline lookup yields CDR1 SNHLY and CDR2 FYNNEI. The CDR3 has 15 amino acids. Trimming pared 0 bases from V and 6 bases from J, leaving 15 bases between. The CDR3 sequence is CASSEASSRLGEQYF. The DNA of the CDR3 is TGTGCCAGCAGTGAAGCTAGCAGTCGTTTGGGCGAGCAGTACTTC.